This TCR beta chain was captured in a study of cytomegalovirus exposure and HLA in healthy donors. Repertoires were generated with immunoSEQ multiplex PCR, while TCRdb's copy carries only in-frame clones and drops some. This sample has 120,000 or so clones; about 96% occur once, and the top ten carry 1.7%. CDR1 is MNHNY, CDR2 SVGAGI, per germline (reference sequence). There are 16 residues in the CDR3. Unmatched junction bases numbered 5, after V lost 0 bases and J lost 4 bases. The rearrangement links TRBV6-6 to TRBJ2-1; 8 bases line up with TRBD2. Sequences were obtained from PBMCs. The receptor was derived from a man between 18 and 29 years old in good health and CMV-seronegative. The chain's CDR3 is CASSYSGGGFYNEQFF. The CDR3 DNA reads TGTGCCAGCAGTTACTCTGGCGGGGGGTTTTACAATGAGCAGTTCTTC.